One sample yielded the 20 T cell receptor beta chains listed below, sequenced in a study of OX40 agonist ivuxolimab in advanced cancers. This table comes from immunoSEQ multiplex PCR, and its TCRdb copy is limited to in-frame clones, with some not included. The repertoire holds 70,000 to 90,000 clones, with about 86% as singletons. The sequencing used CD4+ or CD8+ T cells sorted from blood, collected in a trial of the OX40 agonist ivuxolimab. The receptors shown here come from an adult with an advanced solid tumor such as melanoma, head and neck, liver or kidney cancer.

This chain links TRBV7-9 with TRBJ2-5; 8 bases match TRBD1. The CDR3 totals 13 residues. The J segment lost 5 bases and the V segment lost 3 bases, leaving 2 bases of the junction unmatched. Germline V gene sequence: CDR1 SEHNR, CDR2 FQNEAQ (reference sequence). CDR3 amino acids: CASSFRQGETQYF. The CDR3 DNA reads TGTGCCAGCAGCTTCCGACAGGGGGAGACCCAGTACTTC.

V is TRBV19 and J is TRBJ2-2; no clear D gene. Trimming pared 5 bases from V and 4 bases from J, leaving 14 bases between. CDR1 is LNHDA and CDR2 is SQIVND in the germline V gene (reference sequence). CDR3 size: 15 residues. The DNA for the CDR3 is TGTGCCAGTAGTTACCGCCCCGAAGGCACCGGGGAGCTGTTTTTT. This sequence encodes CASSYRPEGTGELFF.

The chain recombines TRBV5-1 with TRBJ1-1, with D unresolved. The CDR3 loop spans 16 amino acids. The germline V gene has CDR1 SGHRS and CDR2 YFSETQ. Trimming cost V 3 bases and J 1 base, with 16 bases left between them. The CDR3 DNA reads TGCGCCAGCAGCTCAGCCGACGATTTTGCGAACACTGAAGCTTTCTTT. This sequence encodes CASSSADDFANTEAFF. The full variable domain, its missing parts supplied by reference TRBV5-1 and TRBJ1-1, is KAGVTQTPRYLIKTRGQQVTLSCSPISGHRSVSWYQQTPGQGLQFLFEYFSETQRNKGNFPGRFSGRQFSNSRSEMNVSTLELGDSALYLCASSSADDFANTEAFFGQGTRLTVV.

This clone was seen a single time. This chain uses TRBV5-1 with TRBJ1-5; D unclear. The V end was cut by 0 bases, the J end by 2 bases, with 9 bases between. Germline-derived CDR1 and CDR2 are SGHRS and YFSETQ. The CDR3 has 15 amino acids. CDR3 bases: TGCGCCAGCAGCTTGGAAGGAATTGGCAATCAGCCCCAGCATTTT. It codes for CASSLEGIGNQPQHF.

The chain is built from TRBV6-1 and TRBJ1-6; no clear D gene. V gave up 7 bases and J gave up 7 bases, with 14 bases separating them. The CDR3 length is 14 residues. Looked up from germline, CDR1 is MNHNS and CDR2 is SASEGT. The DNA for the CDR3 is TGTGCCAGCATGCTTGGGGAGGGCAATTCACCCCTCCACTTT. Protein sequence: CASMLGEGNSPLHF.

The V and J genes are TRBV30 and TRBJ1-5; TRBD1 might be the D (5 bases). V lost 2 bases and J lost 6, with 14 bases in between. This CDR3 comprises 14 residues. Germline values: CDR1 GTSNPN, CDR2 SVGIG (reference sequence). The CDR3 region is CAWSRGDSGQPQHF. The CDR3 DNA sequence: TGTGCCTGGAGTCGAGGGGATTCGGGTCAGCCCCAGCATTTT.

CDR3 coding DNA: TGTGCCACCACCGAGCGGGATAGCACAGATACGCAGTATTTT. It translates to CATTERDSTDTQYF. V usage is TRBV15 and J usage is TRBJ2-3; 7 bases are a match to TRBD2. This CDR3 region has 14 residues. Germline V gene sequence: CDR1 LNHNV, CDR2 YYDKDF (reference sequence). The J segment lost 0 bases and the V segment lost 7 bases, leaving 4 bases of the junction unmatched.

The rearrangement joins TRBV7-6 to TRBJ2-3; TRBD1 matches 8 bases. V lost 1 base and J lost 4; bases outside the gene matches: 7. This CDR3 contains 16 residues. Germline V gene lookup returns CDR1 SGHVS and CDR2 FNYEAQ. In nucleotides, the CDR3 is TGTGCCAGCAGCTTAGGCTCCGGACAGGGTCCAGATACGCAGTATTTT. Encoded protein: CASSLGSGQGPDTQYF.

This chain joins TRBV9 and TRBJ2-7; 7 bases agree with TRBD2. From germline, CDR1 is SGDLS and CDR2 YYNGEE. The CDR3 runs to 15 residues. Trimming took 1 base from V and 2 from J; bases not matched to a gene: 6. CDR3 region: CASSVKSGDPYEQYF. Written as DNA, the CDR3 is TGTGCCAGCAGCGTAAAGAGCGGGGACCCCTACGAGCAGTACTTC. Complete variable domain (other parts from reference TRBV9 and TRBJ2-7): DSGVTQTPKHLITATGQRVTLRCSPRSGDLSVYWYQQSLDQGLQFLIQYYNGEERAKGNILERFSAQQFPDLHSELNLSSLELGDSALYFCASSVKSGDPYEQYFGPGTRLTVT.

This clone was observed a single time. The chain has TRBV19 and TRBJ1-5; D unclear. The CDR3 is 14 residues long. Germline assignment: CDR1 LNHDA and CDR2 SQIVND (reference sequence). V was clipped by 0 bases and J by 6 bases, with 9 bases between them. This CDR3 reads CASSIDPTVQPQHF. CDR3 sequence (DNA): TGTGCCAGTAGTATAGACCCCACCGTTCAGCCCCAGCATTTT.

This chain connects TRBV15 to TRBJ2-5; D uncertain. Germline CDR1 LNHNV, CDR2 YYDKDF (reference sequence). The CDR3 length is 15 residues. Trimming cost V 5 bases and J 1 base, with 14 bases left between them. This CDR3 is CATSPKSWPQETQYF. The DNA for the CDR3 is TGTGCCACCAGCCCGAAGTCATGGCCCCAAGAGACCCAGTACTTC.

The genes are TRBV7-9 and TRBJ1-1; D remains unclear. V dropped 5 bases and J dropped 1 base, with 8 bases sitting between them. Germline V gene lookup returns CDR1 SEHNR and CDR2 FQNEAQ (reference sequence). CDR3 size: 13 residues. CDR3 nucleotide sequence: TGTGCCAGCAGCCCCGGCCCGAACACTGAAGCTTTCTTT. It is translated as CASSPGPNTEAFF.

The rearrangement links TRBV29-1 to TRBJ2-7; 12 bases agree with TRBD1. This CDR3 has 16 amino acids. CDR1 and CDR2 (germline): SQVTM, ANQGSEA. V shed 6 bases, J shed 1 base, and the junction held 10 bases outside the gene matches. This CDR3 reads CSVSSGTGGASYEQYF. CDR3 in DNA: TGCAGCGTGTCATCCGGGACAGGGGGCGCTTCCTACGAGCAGTACTTC.

This chain joins TRBV28 and TRBJ2-7, with TRBD1 identical over 10 bases. The ends lost 7 bases at V and 2 bases at J; junction bases unmatched: 14. This CDR3 has 17 residues. Germline V lookup: CDR1 MDHEN, CDR2 SYDVKM. This CDR3 is CASTLPRDRGYPYEQYF. The CDR3 nucleotides are TGTGCCAGCACCCTCCCCAGGGACAGGGGTTACCCCTACGAGCAGTACTTC.

The chain employs TRBV4-3 and TRBJ2-3; D remains ambiguous. The CDR3 has 15 residues. In germline, CDR1 is LGHNA, CDR2 YSLEER. V was pared by 0 bases and J by 0 bases, with 7 bases between. The CDR3 here is CASSQDAASTDTQYF. The CDR3 coding sequence is TGCGCCAGCAGCCAAGACGCCGCTAGCACAGATACGCAGTATTTT.

In its sample, this clone was seen a few times. This rearrangement joins TRBV21-1 to TRBJ1-1. TRBV21-1 is described as a pseudogene. The CDR3 runs 12 residues. Written as DNA, the CDR3 is TGTGCCATCATGCGAGAGAACACTGAAGCTTTCTTT. Residues: CAIMRENTEAFF.

This sequence joins TRBV6-4 and TRBJ2-3; D unclear. V shed 3 bases and J shed 1 base, with 5 bases lying between them. The germline gives CDR1 MRHNA, CDR2 SNTAGT. This CDR3 has 13 amino acids. The CDR3 nucleotides are TGTGCCAGCAGTGAGCAGGGCACAGATACGCAGTATTTT. This encodes CASSEQGTDTQYF.

This clone was counted a few times. The rearrangement links TRBV6-1 to TRBJ1-6; D remains unclear. From germline, CDR1 is MNHNS and CDR2 SASEGT. V was trimmed by 3 bases and J by 7 bases, leaving 7 bases between them. The CDR3 contains 13 residues. The CDR3 is CASSEVSNSPLHF. The CDR3 coding sequence is TGTGCCAGCAGTGAGGTCTCAAATTCACCCCTCCACTTT.

The chain has TRBV18 and TRBJ1-4; a possible D gene is TRBD1 (6 bases). The V end lost 3 bases, the J end lost 8 bases, and 16 bases lay between the germline ends. Germline values: CDR1 KGHSH, CDR2 LQKENI. CDR3 length: 15 residues. DNA of the CDR3: TGTGCCAGCTCACCTACCGGGACGGGGGGCGAAAAACTGTTTTTT. Its protein is CASSPTGTGGEKLFF.

The V gene is TRBV10-1, the J gene TRBJ2-4; 8 positions match TRBD2. The CDR3 contains 17 residues. V lost 3 bases, J lost 1 base, and 8 bases stayed unmatched. Germline CDR1 WNHNN, CDR2 SYGVQD (reference sequence). CDR3 nucleotides: TGCGCCAGCAGTGAAGGACTAGCTAGTTATGCCAAAAACATTCAGTACTTC. Translating it yields CASSEGLASYAKNIQYF.